This is a list of T cell receptor beta chains from one sample in a study of control samples from healthy donors and cancer patients. Only in-frame clones appear in the TCRdb table, and some are missing; sequencing was by immunoSEQ multiplex PCR. The sample comprises around 130,000 clones, roughly 88% of which are singletons, and about 3.4% rests with the top ten. Sequencing used blood. The receptor set was obtained from a man over 45 in good health. CDR3s include the opening cysteine and the closing phenylalanine or tryptophan. Each record gives: V gene, D gene, J gene, CDR3 length, clone size, CDR3 DNA, CDR3 protein. The D gene is left open where the match is weak. Not all rows give a size; the values are once, few, many and, for expanded clones, a class.

TRBV5-1	NA	TRBJ2-3	15	NA	TGCGCCAGCAGCTTGCAGGGGGGTTCTTCAGATACGCAGTATTTT	CASSLQGGSSDTQYF
TRBV2	NA	TRBJ2-7	14	NA	TGTGCCAGCAGTGGCGTGGACATCAGGTACGAGCAGTACTTC	CASSGVDIRYEQYF
TRBV6-5	TRBD1	TRBJ1-1	14	NA	TGTGCCAGCAGCCGCGACCCAGGGGGCGTTGAAGCTTTCTTT	CASSRDPGGVEAFF
TRBV30	NA	TRBJ1-1	11	NA	TGTGCCTGGAGTGTACTTTCGGAAGCTTTCTTT	CAWSVLSEAFF
TRBV6-4	NA	TRBJ2-7	16	NA	TGTGCCAGCAGTGACTTCAATGGGGAGCTTCGGCACGAGCAGTACTTC	CASSDFNGELRHEQYF
TRBV12-3/TRBV12-4	NA	TRBJ1-3	13	NA	TGTGCCAGCAGCCCTAGGGGAGGAAACACCATATATTTT	CASSPRGGNTIYF
TRBV5-1	TRBD1	TRBJ1-3	16	once	TGCGCCAGCAGCTTGGAAGGGACAGCCTCTGGAAACACCATATATTTT	CASSLEGTASGNTIYF
TRBV19	TRBD1	TRBJ1-6	14	NA	TGTGCCAGTAGCGACAGGGGGATAAGTTCACCCCTCCACTTT	CASSDRGISSPLHF
TRBV5-1	TRBD2	TRBJ2-1	13	NA	TGCGCCAGCAGCTTGGGACTAGCGGGGGCGAGCTTCTTC	CASSLGLAGASFF
TRBV6-6	NA	TRBJ1-2	12	NA	TGTGCCAGCAGTTACGGGATAGGGGGCTACACCTTC	CASSYGIGGYTF
TRBV3-1/TRBV3-2	NA	TRBJ2-5	16	NA	TGTGCCAGCAGCCAAGATTTCGGGCTAATCCAAGAGACCCAGTACTTC	CASSQDFGLIQETQYF
TRBV27	NA	TRBJ2-5	13	NA	TGTGCCAGCAGTTTTAGGCCGGGGGAGACCCAGTACTTC	CASSFRPGETQYF
TRBV28	TRBD1	TRBJ1-2	15	NA	TGTGCCAGCAGTTTATGGGGACAGGGAGACTATGGCTACACCTTC	CASSLWGQGDYGYTF
TRBV2	TRBD1	TRBJ2-2	16	few	TGTGCCATACGACCCGGGGACAGGGAGTACACCGGGGAGCTGTTTTTT	CAIRPGDREYTGELFF
TRBV19	NA	TRBJ1-2	13	NA	TGTGCCAGTAGGATAGACGGTAACTATGGCTACACCTTC	CASRIDGNYGYTF
TRBV27	NA	TRBJ1-2	13	once	TGTGCCAGCAGTTCACGGGCGGCTTATGGCTACACCTTC	CASSSRAAYGYTF
TRBV11-2	TRBD2	TRBJ2-4	16	once	TGTGCCAGCAGCCCTCCTTGGGGTCCCGGGAGGGACATTCAGTACTTC	CASSPPWGPGRDIQYF
TRBV10-3	TRBD2	TRBJ2-7	16	NA	TGTGCCATCAGTGCAGCCGGGACTAGCGGGGACTACGAGCAGTACTTC	CAISAAGTSGDYEQYF
TRBV4-1	NA	TRBJ2-3	15	NA	TGCGCCAGCAGCCTTCGAATGGGGGGCCCAGATACGCAGTATTTT	CASSLRMGGPDTQYF
TRBV3-1/TRBV3-2	NA	TRBJ2-7	14	NA	TGTGCCAGCAGCCAAGGGGTAGGCTCCTACGAGCAGTACTTC	CASSQGVGSYEQYF
TRBV28	NA	TRBJ1-4	16	NA	TGTGCCAGCAGTTCCCCGGGGGGGCCAACTAATGAAAAACTGTTTTTT	CASSSPGGPTNEKLFF
TRBV28	TRBD2	TRBJ2-5	17	NA	TGTGCCAGCCATAGCGGGAGCCTTGGAATCAGCCAAGAGACCCAGTACTTC	CASHSGSLGISQETQYF
TRBV6-5	NA	TRBJ2-7	14	NA	TGTGCCAGCAGTTACGAGCAAGGAGGCTACGAGCAGTACTTC	CASSYEQGGYEQYF
TRBV4-1	TRBD1	TRBJ2-1	16	NA	TGCGCCAGCAGCCAAGGGAGGCAGGGGGCTGGGAATGAGCAGTTCTTC	CASSQGRQGAGNEQFF
TRBV6-5	TRBD2	TRBJ2-1	15	once	TGTGCCAGCAGGTCTAGCGGGGGGGCAGGAAATGAGCAGTTCTTC	CASRSSGGAGNEQFF
TRBV4-2	TRBD2	TRBJ2-5	16	NA	TGTGCCAGCAGCCCCGGACTAGCGGGGGGACAAGAGACCCAGTACTTC	CASSPGLAGGQETQYF
TRBV4-1	TRBD1	TRBJ1-2	15	NA	TGCGCCAGCAGCCACCCATCGACAGGGAACTATGGCTACACCTTC	CASSHPSTGNYGYTF
TRBV28	NA	TRBJ2-7	13	NA	TGTGCCAGCATGAGGGGCGGACCCTACGAGCAGTACTTC	CASMRGGPYEQYF
TRBV9	NA	TRBJ1-2	15	NA	TGTGCCAGCAGCCCCCCCCTCGTCCAGGGCGGAGGCTACACCTTC	CASSPPLVQGGGYTF
TRBV5-8	NA	TRBJ1-2	12	NA	TGTGCCAGCAGCAAAGGGACCCAGGTCTACACCTTC	CASSKGTQVYTF
TRBV2	NA	TRBJ2-5	13	NA	TGTGCCAGCAGTAAGGGGGTTAGGGAGACCCAGTACTTC	CASSKGVRETQYF
TRBV6-5	TRBD1	TRBJ1-1	11	once	TGTGCCAGCAGTCGACAGGGTGAAGCTTTCTTT	CASSRQGEAFF
TRBV5-1	NA	TRBJ2-6	19	NA	TGCGCCAGCAGCTTGGGACAGCCGGACTTCCTCTCTGGGGCCAACGTCCTGACTTTC	CASSLGQPDFLSGANVLTF
TRBV30	NA	TRBJ1-5	13	NA	TGTGCCTGGACCCCAGAGGGAAATCAGCCCCAGCATTTT	CAWTPEGNQPQHF
TRBV29-1	NA	TRBJ1-4	15	NA	TGCAGCGTCGGTACGACGGGACAAATGAACGAAAAACTGTTTTTT	CSVGTTGQMNEKLFF
TRBV5-5	NA	TRBJ2-7	14	NA	TGTGCCAGCAGGGGGGTCCGGGTCACATACGAGCAGTACTTC	CASRGVRVTYEQYF
TRBV5-4	NA	TRBJ1-2	12	NA	TGTGCCAGCACGGGCGGGACAATTGGCTACACCTTC	CASTGGTIGYTF
TRBV9	NA	TRBJ1-3	12	NA	TGTGCCAGCAGCCCCGCTGGAAACACCATATATTTT	CASSPAGNTIYF
TRBV27	NA	TRBJ1-1	14	once	TGTGCCAGCAGCAAAGGGCAGATGAACACTGAAGCTTTCTTT	CASSKGQMNTEAFF
TRBV5-1	TRBD1	TRBJ2-2	15	NA	TGCGCCAGCAGCGCCGGACAGGGGAACACCGGGGAGCTGTTTTTT	CASSAGQGNTGELFF
TRBV13	NA	TRBJ2-7	15	NA	TGTGCCAGCAGCTTCGCCCAGGGGCCGACCTACGAGCAGTACTTC	CASSFAQGPTYEQYF
TRBV7-2	TRBD1	TRBJ2-4	14	NA	TGTGCCAGCAGCGCACAGGGGGGCCTCAACATTCAGTACTTC	CASSAQGGLNIQYF
TRBV10-3	NA	TRBJ2-1	12	NA	TGTGCCATCAGTGTGACTACCAATGAGCAGTTCTTC	CAISVTTNEQFF
TRBV20-1	NA	TRBJ2-7	12	NA	TGCAGTGCTAGTATGGGTTTGTACGAGCAGTACTTC	CSASMGLYEQYF
TRBV7-2	NA	TRBJ1-1	15	NA	TGTGCCAGCAATTACGCGGGGGGTAGAACACGAGAAGCTTTCTTT	CASNYAGGRTREAFF
TRBV7-8	NA	TRBJ1-2	16	NA	TGTGCCAGCAGCTTAGTTTCCGGGAGTGCTAACTATGGCTACACCTTC	CASSLVSGSANYGYTF
TRBV6-5	TRBD2	TRBJ2-1	14	NA	TGTGCCAGCAGTTACACCCGGGCGGGGGTCAAGCAGTTCTTC	CASSYTRAGVKQFF
TRBV5-6	NA	TRBJ1-2	14	NA	TGTGCCAGCAGCCAGGCGGGACACAGACTTGGCTACACCTTC	CASSQAGHRLGYTF
TRBV4-2	TRBD1	TRBJ1-6	15	once	TGTGCCAGCAGCCCAAGGGACAGAAACAATTCACCCCTCCACTTT	CASSPRDRNNSPLHF
TRBV23-1	TRBD1	TRBJ1-1	15	NA	TGCGCCAGCAGTCAGCTACAGGGGTATGGCACTGAAGCTTTCTTT	CASSQLQGYGTEAFF
TRBV19	TRBD1	TRBJ2-1	16	NA	TGTGCCAGTAGTACCGAAGGTAGGACAGGGGGCAATGAGCAGTTCTTC	CASSTEGRTGGNEQFF
TRBV2	TRBD1	TRBJ2-2	15	NA	TGTGCCAGCATGGACAGGCCTACGCTCCCCGGGGAGCTGTTTTTT	CASMDRPTLPGELFF
TRBV15	NA	TRBJ1-4	16	few	TGTGCCACCAGCAGAGGGGGGTTGAGGAGCGGGGAAAAACTGTTTTTT	CATSRGGLRSGEKLFF
TRBV5-6	TRBD2	TRBJ2-7	14	NA	TGTGCCAGCAGCCAGCGGGACGCTACCTACGAGCAGTACTTC	CASSQRDATYEQYF
TRBV5-6	NA	TRBJ1-5	16	NA	TGTGCCAGCAGCCGGAGAGCGCAGGGTAACTATCAGCCCCAGCATTTT	CASSRRAQGNYQPQHF
TRBV4-1	NA	TRBJ1-5	17	NA	TGCGCCAGCAGCCCTCAGTGGGGGGCCCCTAGCAATCAGCCCCAGCATTTT	CASSPQWGAPSNQPQHF